This note documents a single T cell receptor (beta chain) sequence. This entry is derived from a study of blood T cell repertoires in COVID-19. Study as a whole: The United States, Italy and Spain provided the acute and convalescent COVID-19 samples.

Generated by immunoSEQ multiplex PCR, the TCRdb table keeps only in-frame clones and is missing some. The sample shows just under 150,000 clones, around four fifths of them seen only once. The receptor was derived from a human donor in a cohort sampled during active COVID-19. Sequencing was carried out using peripheral blood.

The CDR3, as DNA: TGTGCCAGCAGCGTAGAACTAGCTGGGGCCAACGTCCTGACTTTC. Translation: CASSVELAGANVLTF. V gene TRBV9 combines with J gene TRBJ2-6, with D tentatively TRBD2 (5 bases). CDR1 and CDR2 (germline): SGDLS, YYNGEE. This CDR3 contains 15 residues. Trimming pared 0 bases from V and 2 bases from J, leaving 6 bases between.